The 30 T cell receptor beta chains presented below share a single source sample, sequenced in a study of shared clonotypes between healthy human individuals. The data were produced by immunoSEQ multiplex PCR, yet TCRdb's version contains in-frame clones alone and is incomplete. The repertoire consists of about 2.4 million clones, with 93% occurring once and the leading ten covering 0.36%. What was sequenced was naive CD4+ T cells from PBMCs. Subset meaning: CD45RA+ positively selected. These receptors were collected from a man younger than 35 in good health. Some clones in this sample may be carry-over from other donors' samples.

This sequence joins TRBV28 and TRBJ1-2; D is unresolved. The CDR3 is 11 amino acids. CDR1 is MDHEN and CDR2 is SYDVKM in the germline V gene. Trimming left V 3 bases short and J 8 bases short, with 7 bases between. CDR3 bases: TGTGCCAGCAGTTTCTCGGGAGGCTACACCTTC. Translating gives CASSFSGGYTF.

The genes are TRBV2 and TRBJ2-1; D is unresolved. There are 12 residues in the CDR3. With 4 bases removed from V and 6 bases from J, the gap between germline ends came to 7 bases. Germline loops: CDR1 SNHLY, CDR2 FYNNEI. This chain's CDR3 is CASSAMSNEQFF. The CDR3 DNA is TGTGCCAGCAGTGCGATGTCCAATGAGCAGTTCTTC.

This chain uses TRBV6-6 with TRBJ1-5; tentative D call: TRBD1 (5 bases). V was trimmed by 4 bases and J by 5 bases, leaving 15 bases between them. Looked up from germline, CDR1 is MNHNY and CDR2 is SVGAGI (reference sequence). CDR3 size: 15 residues. As DNA, the CDR3 is TGTGCCAGCAGTTTAAGGAGGGGCACGCATCAGCCCCAGCATTTT. This sequence encodes CASSLRRGTHQPQHF.

The CDR3 region has the DNA TGTGCCAGCAGGGCCGGGACTAGCGCACAGGGGGGGACAGATACGCAGTATTTT. This encodes CASRAGTSAQGGTDTQYF. This sequence joins TRBV5-4 and TRBJ2-3; 10 nucleotides line up with TRBD2. The V gene end was trimmed by 5 bases and the J gene end by 3 bases; junction bases not matched to a gene: 15. The CDR3 sequence is 18 residues long. In germline, CDR1 is SGHNT, CDR2 YYREEE (reference sequence).

CDR3: CASSESGRGEQFF. The DNA of the CDR3 is TGTGCCAGCAGTGAATCTGGACGAGGTGAGCAGTTCTTC. The rearrangement joins TRBV25-1 to TRBJ2-1, with D unclear. The CDR3 has 13 residues. Germline CDR1 is MGHDK and CDR2 is SYGVNS. V was cut by 1 base and J by 9 bases, with 10 bases left in between. Using reference TRBV25-1 and TRBJ2-1 for the parts outside the CDR3, the full variable domain is EADIYQTPRYLVIGTGKKITLECSQTMGHDKMYWYQQDPGMELHLIHYSYGVNSTEKGDLSSESTVSRIRTEHFPLTLESARPSHTSQYLCASSESGRGEQFFGPGTRLTVL.

This rearrangement joins TRBV18 to TRBJ1-4; no clear D gene. V was pared by 6 bases and J by 2 bases, with 25 bases between. There are 19 residues in the CDR3. Germline values: CDR1 KGHSH, CDR2 LQKENI. The CDR3 sequence is CASSRAGGSALGTNEKLFF. The DNA of the CDR3 is TGTGCCAGCTCGCGCGCTGGAGGTTCCGCGCTGGGGACTAATGAAAAACTGTTTTTT. Full variable domain (outside the CDR3, taken from reference TRBV18 and TRBJ1-4): NAGVMQNPRHLVRRRGQEARLRCSPMKGHSHVYWYRQLPEEGLKFMVYLQKENIIDESGMPKERFSAEFPKEGPSILRIQQVVRGDSAAYFCASSRAGGSALGTNEKLFFGSGTQLSVL.

V and J are TRBV2 and TRBJ1-2, with 7 bases matching TRBD1. Germline trimming cut 9 bases from V and 3 bases from J; bases unmatched to any gene: 10. This CDR3 region has 14 residues. CDR1 and CDR2 (germline): SNHLY, FYNNEI. CDR3 sequence reads: CARATGLGDYGYTF. CDR3 nucleotides: TGTGCCAGGGCGACAGGGCTGGGTGACTATGGCTACACCTTC.

The J gene is TRBJ2-5, the V gene TRBV27; D remains unclear. Trimming took 8 bases from V and 6 from J, leaving 16 bases between them. From germline, CDR1 is MNHEY and CDR2 SMNVEV (reference sequence). CDR3 size: 13 residues. The CDR3 loop reads CASSQSLRKTQYF. CDR3 nucleotide sequence: TGTGCCAGCTCCCAAAGCCTCCGGAAGACCCAGTACTTC.

The count of this clone is one. V is TRBV5-6 and J is TRBJ2-3; 7 bases fit TRBD2. Germline assignment: CDR1 SGHDT and CDR2 YYEEEE. This CDR3 is 16 amino acids long. V lost 4 bases to trimming and J lost 3 bases; unmatched junction nucleotides: 11. The CDR3 region is CASSGRLALRTDTQYF. In nucleotides, the CDR3 is TGTGCCAGCAGCGGACGACTAGCCCTACGGACAGATACGCAGTATTTT.

This sequence joins TRBV29-1 and TRBJ1-5, with 11 bases fitting TRBD1. There are 14 residues in the CDR3. Trimming cost V 6 bases and J 6 bases; bases outside gene matches: 7. Germline V gene sequence: CDR1 SQVTM, CDR2 ANQGSEA. The CDR3 bases are TGCAGCGTGACCGGGACAGGGGGGGGTCAGCCCCAGCATTTT. It codes for CSVTGTGGGQPQHF. The whole variable domain, filled in from reference TRBV29-1 and TRBJ1-5, reads SAVISQKPSRDICQRGTSLTIQCQVDSQVTMMFWYRQQPGQSLTLIATANQGSEATYESGFVIDKFPISRPNLTFSTLTVSNMSPEDSSIYLCSVTGTGGGQPQHFGDGTRLSIL.

The rearrangement links TRBV6-1 to TRBJ1-2; D might be TRBD1 (6 bases). CDR1 and CDR2 (germline): MNHNS, SASEGT. There are 15 residues in the CDR3. V was pared by 8 bases and J by 4 bases, with 20 bases between. In DNA, the CDR3 is TGTGCCAGCTTAGATTTATCAGGGGAGGCCTATGGCTACACCTTC. It specifies CASLDLSGEAYGYTF.

The chain is built from TRBV7-3 and TRBJ2-7, with 7 bases that match TRBD2. V was pared by 1 base and J by 4 bases, with 7 bases of the junction left unmatched. From germline, CDR1 is SGHTA and CDR2 FQGTGA. The CDR3 contains 15 residues. For the CDR3, the DNA is TGTGCCAGCAGCTTAAGGGGGGGTATACCATACGAGCAGTACTTC. Amino acids: CASSLRGGIPYEQYF.

The rearrangement links TRBV4-1 to TRBJ2-1, with D possibly matching TRBD1 (5 bases). The V end lost 0 bases, the J end lost 9 bases, and 9 bases lay between the germline ends. Germline CDR1 reads MGHRA; CDR2 reads YSYEKL. The CDR3 covers 13 residues. The CDR3 spells CASSQDLRGEQFF. CDR3 nucleotide sequence: TGCGCCAGCAGCCAAGATCTTAGGGGTGAGCAGTTCTTC.

V usage is TRBV2 and J usage is TRBJ2-7; unclear D gene. Germline V gene data show CDR1 as SNHLY and CDR2 as FYNNEI. This CDR3 is built from 12 residues. Trimming stripped 7 bases from V and 6 bases from J, with 13 bases between. The CDR3 loop reads CASTPFGPEQYF. Written as DNA, the CDR3 is TGTGCCAGCACTCCGTTTGGGCCCGAGCAGTACTTC.

The sample holds a few counts of this clone. This chain connects TRBV19 to TRBJ1-5; D possibly corresponds to TRBD1 (5 bases). V gave up 6 bases and J gave up 11 bases, with 20 bases separating them. The CDR3 has 14 residues. Germline V lookup: CDR1 LNHDA, CDR2 SQIVND (reference sequence). CDR3 coding DNA: TGTGCCAGTAGAATCGACAGAGACATAGGGTCCCAGCATTTT. It codes for CASRIDRDIGSQHF.

This clone has only a few counts. Other DNA sequences in the same sample also yield this CDR3. The chain links TRBV2 to TRBJ1-1; no clear D. Germline V lookup: CDR1 SNHLY, CDR2 FYNNEI. Trimming removed 8 bases at V and 1 base at J, with 5 bases between. The CDR3 has 11 amino acids. The chain's CDR3 is CASCRNTEAFF. CDR3 DNA sequence: TGTGCCAGCTGTCGGAACACTGAAGCTTTCTTT.

CDR3 sequence (DNA): TGTGCCAGCAGTTTACTAAATTTACGTTCACCCCTCCACTTT. Translating gives CASSLLNLRSPLHF. The rearrangement uses TRBV27 and TRBJ1-6, with no clear D. Trimming pared 2 bases from V and 9 bases from J, leaving 11 bases between. The V gene's germline CDR1 is MNHEY and CDR2 SMNVEV (reference sequence). This CDR3 is built from 14 residues.

V gene TRBV14 combines with J gene TRBJ2-2, with 14 nucleotides matching TRBD2. J was trimmed by 6 bases and V by 6 bases; bases with no gene match: 9. CDR3 length: 17 amino acids. Germline CDR1 reads SGHDN; CDR2 reads FVKESK. This CDR3 reads CASSHQGTSGSAGELFF. The CDR3 DNA reads as TGTGCCAGCAGTCACCAGGGGACTAGCGGGAGTGCCGGGGAGCTGTTTTTT.

The chain carries TRBV5-1 and TRBJ2-3; a weak D match, TRBD1 (6 bases). This CDR3 has 17 residues. Germline V lookup: CDR1 SGHRS, CDR2 YFSETQ. The V end lost 4 bases, the J end lost 0 bases, and 18 bases lay between the germline ends. DNA for the CDR3: TGCGCCAGCAGCCGCGGCGGCCAGGGGCCTAGCACAGATACGCAGTATTTT. Translated: CASSRGGQGPSTDTQYF.

This clone was seen a single time. This sequence joins TRBV5-4 and TRBJ1-1; 7 nucleotides agree with TRBD1. The germline CDR1 and CDR2 sequences are SGHNT and YYREEE (reference sequence). With 3 bases clipped from V and 4 bases from J, the junction kept 12 bases outside the gene matches. The CDR3 is made up of 16 amino acids. CDR3 coding DNA: TGTGCCAGCAGCTCGGGACCGACAGGGCGAACCACTGAAGCTTTCTTT. This sequence encodes CASSSGPTGRTTEAFF. Together with reference TRBV5-4 and TRBJ1-1, the CDR3 gives the full variable domain: ETGVTQSPTHLIKTRGQQVTLRCSSQSGHNTVSWYQQALGQGPQFIFQYYREEENGRGNFPPRFSGLQFPNYSSELNVNALELDDSALYLCASSSGPTGRTTEAFFGQGTRLTVV.

V gene TRBV7-9 combines with J gene TRBJ1-1; no clear D gene. The CDR3 spans 16 residues. V lost 0 bases and J 0 bases, leaving 11 bases between the germline ends. Looked up from germline, CDR1 is SEHNR and CDR2 is FQNEAQ (reference sequence). Here the CDR3 DNA reads TGTGCCAGCAGCTTAGCGGGCGTTGGGATGAACACTGAAGCTTTCTTT. As protein: CASSLAGVGMNTEAFF.

The CDR3 DNA sequence: TGCGCCAGCAGCCAGAAGGGACTAGCGGGACCCCAGGAGCAGTTCTTC. Protein sequence: CASSQKGLAGPQEQFF. The chain uses TRBV4-1 and TRBJ2-1, with TRBD2 matching over 13 bases. The germline V gene encodes CDR1 MGHRA and CDR2 YSYEKL. Trimming at V came to 3 bases and at J to 10 bases, leaving 9 bases not matched to a gene. This CDR3 is built from 16 residues.

With respect to this clone: Different DNA sequences within this sample yield the same CDR3. The chain employs TRBV19 and TRBJ2-5; no reliable D call. The CDR3 extends over 14 amino acids. V dropped 6 bases and J dropped 2 bases, with 13 bases sitting between them. Germline CDR1 reads LNHDA; CDR2 reads SQIVND (reference sequence). In DNA form, the CDR3 reads TGTGCCAGTAGCACAACATGGAGACAAGAGACCCAGTACTTC. It encodes CASSTTWRQETQYF.

The V call is TRBV30, the J call TRBJ1-2, with D unresolved. Germline V gene sequence: CDR1 GTSNPN, CDR2 SVGIG (reference sequence). Trimming stripped 4 bases from V and 0 bases from J, with 15 bases between. This CDR3 is 15 amino acids long. CDR3 residues: CAWTSRGLANYGYTF. The CDR3 DNA reads as TGTGCCTGGACCTCCCGTGGCCTTGCTAACTATGGCTACACCTTC. The full variable domain, completed using reference TRBV30 and TRBJ1-2, is SQTIHQWPATLVQPVGSPLSLECTVEGTSNPNLYWYRQAAGRGLQLLFYSVGIGQISSEVPQNLSASRPQDRQFILSSKKLLLSDSGFYLCAWTSRGLANYGYTFGSGTRLTVV.

The rearrangement joins TRBV30 to TRBJ1-2; D uncertain. V gave up 1 base and J gave up 2 bases, with 11 bases separating them. The CDR3 has 14 amino acids. Per the germline V gene, CDR1 is GTSNPN and CDR2 is SVGIG (reference sequence). The CDR3 region is CAWSAGRTNYGYTF. CDR3 in DNA: TGTGCCTGGAGTGCGGGTCGGACCAACTATGGCTACACCTTC.

This rearrangement joins TRBV5-1 to TRBJ2-3; 8 bases agree with TRBD2. V lost 5 bases, J lost 5 bases, and 10 bases stayed unmatched. CDR1 and CDR2 from the germline V gene are SGHRS and YFSETQ. CDR3 length equals 15 residues. DNA of the CDR3: TGCGCCAGCAGACTAACGGGAGGGCCGGGAGATACGCAGTATTTT. Translated: CASRLTGGPGDTQYF.

V and J are TRBV4-2 and TRBJ1-4; tentative D call: TRBD1 (5 bases). Trimming stripped 1 base from V and 6 bases from J, with 18 bases between. Germline V CDR1 and CDR2: LGHNA, YNFKEQ. The CDR3 runs to 17 residues. Here the CDR3 DNA reads TGTGCCAGCAGCCAAGTTAAGGCAGGGCGGTCCGATGAAAAACTGTTTTTT. Its translation is CASSQVKAGRSDEKLFF.

The chain is built from TRBV5-1 and TRBJ1-2; weak D call: TRBD1 (6 bases). The germline V and J ends were trimmed by 0 bases and 4 bases, with 10 bases remaining between them. Germline-derived CDR1 and CDR2 are SGHRS and YFSETQ. This CDR3 is built from 14 residues. The CDR3 spells CASSLGDRFYGYTF. The CDR3 bases are TGCGCCAGCAGCTTGGGAGACAGGTTCTATGGCTACACCTTC.

V and J are TRBV27 and TRBJ2-1, with D uncertain. Trimming left V 7 bases short and J 5 bases short, with 12 bases between. Germline values: CDR1 MNHEY, CDR2 SMNVEV (reference sequence). The CDR3 is 13 amino acids. The CDR3 loop reads CASTSPVHNEQFF. CDR3 nucleotide sequence: TGTGCCAGCACTTCACCCGTACACAATGAGCAGTTCTTC.

This clone was seen just once. The J gene is TRBJ2-7, the V gene TRBV5-4; a possible D gene is TRBD2 (6 bases). The V gene lost 4 bases and the J gene lost 4 bases, with 18 bases spanning the gap. The length of the CDR3 is 15 residues. Per the germline V gene, CDR1 is SGHNT and CDR2 is YYREEE (reference sequence). CDR3 DNA sequence: TGTGCCAGCAGCGGACCGGACTACCAAAATTACGAGCAGTACTTC. This gives the protein CASSGPDYQNYEQYF.